The following is a T cell receptor beta chain sequence with its context. The read stops 3 residues short of the end of the CDR3; the missing end is completed from the germline J gene. Trimming took 4 bases from V and 3 from J, leaving 13 bases between them. The CDR3 spans 15 residues. Germline CDR1 and CDR2: LGHNA and YNFKEQ. Method: immunoSEQ multiplex PCR; TCRdb's copy keeps in-frame clones and lacks some. This sample's table reports tens of thousands of clones. This entry comes from a study of T cells in women clearing cervical HPV infection. Across the whole study: Case blood was drawn when the lesion was first found; control blood after infection became undetectable.

Sequencing was performed on blood buffy coat. This receptor was obtained from a woman aged 18 to 75 with a cervical HPV16 infection that either progressed to CIN3+ or cleared (not recorded which). The J gene is TRBJ1-3, the V gene TRBV4-2; TRBD1 is a possible D gene (5 bases). This chain's CDR3 is CASSPLGVGGNTIYF. Partial CDR3 DNA: TGTGCCAGCAGCCCGTTAGGGGTGGGTGGAAACACC.